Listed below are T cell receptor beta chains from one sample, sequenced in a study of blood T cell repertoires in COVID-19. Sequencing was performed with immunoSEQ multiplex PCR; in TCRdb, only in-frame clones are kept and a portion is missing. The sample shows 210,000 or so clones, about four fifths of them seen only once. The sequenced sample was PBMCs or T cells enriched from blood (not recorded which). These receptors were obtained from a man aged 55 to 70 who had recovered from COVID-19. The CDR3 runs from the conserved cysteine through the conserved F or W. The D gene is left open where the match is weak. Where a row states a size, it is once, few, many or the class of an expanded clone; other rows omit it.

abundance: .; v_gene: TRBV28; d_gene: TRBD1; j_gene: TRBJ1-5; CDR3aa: CASRYTGASQPQHF; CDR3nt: TGTGCCAGCAGGTACACAGGGGCGAGTCAGCCCCAGCATTTT
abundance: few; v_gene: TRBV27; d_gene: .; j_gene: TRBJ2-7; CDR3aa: CASSLGAGWPAEQYF; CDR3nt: TGTGCCAGCAGTTTAGGGGCGGGGTGGCCAGCCGAGCAGTACTTC
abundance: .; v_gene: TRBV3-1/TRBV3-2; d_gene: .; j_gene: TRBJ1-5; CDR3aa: CASSQALSNQPQHF; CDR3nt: TGTGCCAGCAGCCAAGCCCTTAGCAATCAGCCCCAGCATTTT
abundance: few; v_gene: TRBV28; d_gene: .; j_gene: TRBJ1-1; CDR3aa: CASSSFTGVTEAFF; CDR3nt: TGTGCCAGCAGTTCATTTACGGGGGTCACTGAAGCTTTCTTT
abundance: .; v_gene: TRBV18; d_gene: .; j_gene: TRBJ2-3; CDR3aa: CASSPEQGYTDTQYF; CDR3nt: TGTGCCAGCTCACCTGAGCAGGGATACACAGATACGCAGTATTTT
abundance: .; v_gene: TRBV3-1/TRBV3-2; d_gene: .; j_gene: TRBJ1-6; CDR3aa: CASSQNDRNSPLHF; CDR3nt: TGTGCCAGCAGCCAAAACGACAGAAATTCACCCCTCCACTTT
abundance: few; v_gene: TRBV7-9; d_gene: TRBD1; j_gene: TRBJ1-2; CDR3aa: CASRPGTGKDYGYTF; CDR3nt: TGTGCCAGCAGACCCGGGACAGGGAAAGACTATGGCTACACCTTC
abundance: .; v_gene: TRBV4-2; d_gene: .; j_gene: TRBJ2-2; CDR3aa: CASSQGYRDTNTGELFF; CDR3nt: TGTGCCAGCAGCCAAGGGTACCGGGACACCAACACCGGGGAGCTGTTTTTT
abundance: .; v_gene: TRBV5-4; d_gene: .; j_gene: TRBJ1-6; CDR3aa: CASSFLKGARNSPLHF; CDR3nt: TGTGCCAGCAGCTTCCTCAAAGGGGCAAGGAATTCACCCCTCCACTTT
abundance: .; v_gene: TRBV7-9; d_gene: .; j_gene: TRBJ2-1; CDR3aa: CASSWRGPGGEQFF; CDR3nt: TGTGCCAGCAGTTGGCGGGGGCCCGGGGGTGAGCAGTTCTTC
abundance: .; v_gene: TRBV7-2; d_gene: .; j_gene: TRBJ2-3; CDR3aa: CASSLADNTDTQYF; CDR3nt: TGTGCCAGCAGCTTAGCGGACAACACAGATACGCAGTATTTT
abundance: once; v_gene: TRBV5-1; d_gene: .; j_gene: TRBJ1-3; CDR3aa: CASSLDSGSGNTIYF; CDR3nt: TGCGCCAGCAGCTTGGACAGCGGCTCTGGAAACACCATATATTTT
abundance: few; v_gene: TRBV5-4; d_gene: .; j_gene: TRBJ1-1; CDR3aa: CASSFALGNTEAFF; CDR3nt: TGTGCCAGCAGCTTTGCTCTCGGGAACACTGAAGCTTTCTTT
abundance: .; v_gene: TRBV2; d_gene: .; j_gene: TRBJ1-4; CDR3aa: CASTLRQQSTNEKLFF; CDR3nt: TGTGCCAGCACCCTACGACAGCAATCAACTAATGAAAAACTGTTTTTT
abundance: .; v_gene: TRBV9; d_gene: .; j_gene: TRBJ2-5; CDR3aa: CASTPRGGPRETQYF; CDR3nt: TGTGCCAGCACCCCTCGCGGGGGCCCGAGGGAGACCCAGTACTTC
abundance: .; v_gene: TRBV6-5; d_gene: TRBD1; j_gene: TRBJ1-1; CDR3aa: CASSLDRESTEAFF; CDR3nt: TGTGCCAGCAGTCTAGACAGGGAGAGCACTGAAGCTTTCTTT
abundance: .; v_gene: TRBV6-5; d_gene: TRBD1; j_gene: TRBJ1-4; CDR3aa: CASSPAGGRNEKLFF; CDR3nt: TGTGCCAGCAGTCCGGCAGGGGGACGTAATGAAAAACTGTTTTTT
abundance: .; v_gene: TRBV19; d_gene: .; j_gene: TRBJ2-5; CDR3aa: CASSQVRGTQYF; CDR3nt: TGTGCCAGTAGTCAGGTTCGTGGGACCCAGTACTTC
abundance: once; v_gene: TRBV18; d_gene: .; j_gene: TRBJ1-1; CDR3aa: CASSPLAGSMNTEAFF; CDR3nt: TGTGCCAGCTCACCACTGGCAGGAAGTATGAACACTGAAGCTTTCTTT
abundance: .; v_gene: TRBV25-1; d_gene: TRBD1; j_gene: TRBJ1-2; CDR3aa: CASSAKGQGKGYTF; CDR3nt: TGTGCCAGCAGTGCGAAGGGACAGGGGAAAGGCTACACCTTC
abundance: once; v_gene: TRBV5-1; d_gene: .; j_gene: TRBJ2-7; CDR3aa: CASSGGLTGEQYF; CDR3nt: TGCGCCAGCAGCGGAGGTCTTACTGGCGAGCAGTACTTC
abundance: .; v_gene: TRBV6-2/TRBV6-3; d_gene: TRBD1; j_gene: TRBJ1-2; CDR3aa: CASSLDRAHGYTF; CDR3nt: TGTGCCAGCAGTTTAGACAGGGCCCATGGCTACACCTTC
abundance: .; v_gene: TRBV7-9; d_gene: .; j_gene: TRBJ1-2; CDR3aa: CASSTDSALYGYTF; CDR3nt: TGTGCCAGCAGTACGGACAGCGCCCTCTATGGCTACACCTTC
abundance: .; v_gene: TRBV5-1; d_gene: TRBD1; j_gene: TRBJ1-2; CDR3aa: CASSSGQGVYGYTF; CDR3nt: TGCGCCAGCAGCTCCGGACAGGGGGTCTATGGCTACACCTTC
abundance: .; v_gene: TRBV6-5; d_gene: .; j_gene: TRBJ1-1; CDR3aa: CASSLTPGAEAFF; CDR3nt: TGTGCCAGCAGCCTCACTCCGGGGGCTGAAGCTTTCTTT
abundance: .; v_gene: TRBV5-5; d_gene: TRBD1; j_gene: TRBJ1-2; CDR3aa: CASSWDSYGYTF; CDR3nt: TGTGCCAGCAGCTGGGACAGTTATGGCTACACCTTC
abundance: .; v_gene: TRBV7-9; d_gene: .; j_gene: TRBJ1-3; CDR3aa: CASSPTFTRNTIYF; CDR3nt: TGTGCCAGCAGCCCCACCTTTACTAGAAACACCATATATTTT
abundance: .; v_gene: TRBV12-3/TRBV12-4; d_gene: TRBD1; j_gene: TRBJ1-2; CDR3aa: CASSRGQDYGYTF; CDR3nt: TGTGCCAGCAGTAGGGGACAGGACTATGGCTACACCTTC
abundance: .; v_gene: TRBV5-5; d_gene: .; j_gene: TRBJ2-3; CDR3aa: CASSFREKDTQYF; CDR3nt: TGTGCCAGCAGCTTTCGGGAAAAAGATACGCAGTATTTT
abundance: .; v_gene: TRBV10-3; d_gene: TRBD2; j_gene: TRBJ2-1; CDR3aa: CAAREGVYNEQFF; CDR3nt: TGTGCCGCCCGGGAGGGAGTCTACAATGAGCAGTTCTTC
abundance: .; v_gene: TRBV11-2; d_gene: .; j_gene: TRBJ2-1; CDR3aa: CASSLTIEQFF; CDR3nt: TGTGCCAGCAGCTTAACTATTGAGCAGTTCTTC
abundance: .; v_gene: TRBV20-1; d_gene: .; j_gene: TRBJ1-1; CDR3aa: CSASLGASNTEAFF; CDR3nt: TGCAGTGCTAGTCTGGGGGCCTCGAACACTGAAGCTTTCTTT
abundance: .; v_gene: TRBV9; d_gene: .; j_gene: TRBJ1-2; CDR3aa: CASSVAGPPNYGYTF; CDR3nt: TGTGCCAGCAGCGTAGCAGGTCCTCCTAACTATGGCTACACCTTC
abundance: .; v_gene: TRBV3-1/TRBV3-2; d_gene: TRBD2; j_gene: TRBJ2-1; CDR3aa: CASSHLAGGSYNEQFF; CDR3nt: TGTGCCAGCAGCCACTTAGCGGGGGGCTCCTACAATGAGCAGTTCTTC
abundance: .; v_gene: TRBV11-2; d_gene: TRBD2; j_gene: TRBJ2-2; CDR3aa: CASSLGGLAGENTGELFF; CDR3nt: TGTGCCAGCAGCTTAGGCGGACTAGCGGGGGAGAACACCGGGGAGCTGTTTTTT
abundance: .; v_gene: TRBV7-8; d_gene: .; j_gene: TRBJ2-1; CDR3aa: CASRQGHNEQFF; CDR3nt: TGTGCCAGCAGACAGGGACACAATGAGCAGTTCTTC
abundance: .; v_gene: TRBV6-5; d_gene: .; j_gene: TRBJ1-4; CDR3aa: CASAATQGSNEKLFF; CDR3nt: TGTGCCAGCGCCGCCACTCAGGGGTCTAATGAAAAACTGTTTTTT
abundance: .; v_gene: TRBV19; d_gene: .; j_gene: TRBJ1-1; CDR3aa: CASSIEQNTEAFF; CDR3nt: TGTGCCAGTAGTATAGAACAGAACACTGAAGCTTTCTTT
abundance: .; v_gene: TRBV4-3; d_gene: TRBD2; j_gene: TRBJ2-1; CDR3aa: CASSQAPSGGGGSEQFF; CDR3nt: TGCGCCAGCAGCCAAGCGCCTAGCGGGGGGGGCGGCAGTGAGCAGTTCTTC
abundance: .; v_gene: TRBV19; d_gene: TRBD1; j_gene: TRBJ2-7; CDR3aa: CASTPGGYSYEQYF; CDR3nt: TGTGCCAGTACCCCAGGGGGCTATTCCTACGAGCAGTACTTC
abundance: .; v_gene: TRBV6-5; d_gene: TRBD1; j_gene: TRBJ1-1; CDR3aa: CASRRQGTNTEAFF; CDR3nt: TGTGCCAGCAGAAGACAGGGGACGAACACTGAAGCTTTCTTT
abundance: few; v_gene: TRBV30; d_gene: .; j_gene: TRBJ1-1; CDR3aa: CAWNEGIGEAFF; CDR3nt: TGTGCCTGGAATGAGGGAATTGGTGAAGCTTTCTTT
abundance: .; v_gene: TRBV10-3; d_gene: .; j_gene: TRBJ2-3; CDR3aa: CAINGGSTDTQYF; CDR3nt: TGTGCCATCAATGGCGGGAGCACAGATACGCAGTATTTT
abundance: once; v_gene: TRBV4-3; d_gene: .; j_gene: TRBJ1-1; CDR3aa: CASSQDVGGALEAFF; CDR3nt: TGCGCCAGCAGCCAAGACGTTGGAGGGGCCCTTGAAGCTTTCTTT
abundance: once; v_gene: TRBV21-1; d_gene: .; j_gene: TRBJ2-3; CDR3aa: CASSPRTGDGTDTQYF; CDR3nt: TGTGCCAGCAGCCCCCGGACAGGGGATGGGACAGATACGCAGTATTTT
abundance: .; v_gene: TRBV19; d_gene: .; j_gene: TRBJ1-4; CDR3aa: CASSMPGDKLFF; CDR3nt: TGTGCCAGTAGTATGCCGGGGGACAAACTGTTTTTT
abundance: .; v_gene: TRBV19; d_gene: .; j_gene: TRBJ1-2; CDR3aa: CASSSRTLYYGYTF; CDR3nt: TGTGCCAGTAGTAGCCGGACACTCTACTATGGCTACACCTTC
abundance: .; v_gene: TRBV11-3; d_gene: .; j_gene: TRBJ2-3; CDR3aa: CASSRGGPDTQYF; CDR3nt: TGTGCCAGCAGCCGAGGCGGTCCGGATACGCAGTATTTT
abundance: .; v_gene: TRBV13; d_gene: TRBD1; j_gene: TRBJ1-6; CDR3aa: CASGQGRNSPLHF; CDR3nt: TGTGCCAGCGGACAGGGGCGGAATTCACCCCTCCACTTT
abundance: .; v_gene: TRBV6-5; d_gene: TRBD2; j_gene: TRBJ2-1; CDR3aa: CASRGTRDYNEQFF; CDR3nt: TGTGCCAGCAGAGGGACTAGAGACTACAATGAGCAGTTCTTC
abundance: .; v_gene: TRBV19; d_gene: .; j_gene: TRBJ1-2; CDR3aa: CASSNERLLLYGYTF; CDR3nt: TGTGCCAGTAGTAACGAAAGACTTCTTCTATATGGCTACACCTTC
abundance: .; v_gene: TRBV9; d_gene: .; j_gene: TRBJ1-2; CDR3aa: CASSGQDYGYTF; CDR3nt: TGTGCCAGCAGCGGACAGGACTATGGCTACACCTTC
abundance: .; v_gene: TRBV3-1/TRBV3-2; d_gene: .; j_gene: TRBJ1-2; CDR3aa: CASSPTGNYGYTF; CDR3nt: TGTGCCAGCAGCCCTACAGGGAACTATGGCTACACCTTC
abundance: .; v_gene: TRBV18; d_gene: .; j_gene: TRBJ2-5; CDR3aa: CASSPSGEETQYF; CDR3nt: TGTGCCAGCTCACCATCGGGGGAAGAGACCCAGTACTTC
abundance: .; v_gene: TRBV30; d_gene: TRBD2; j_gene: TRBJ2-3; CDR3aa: CAYSGLASTDTQYF; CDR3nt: TGTGCCTACTCCGGACTAGCAAGCACAGATACGCAGTATTTT